This is a list of T cell receptor beta chains from one sample in a study of cytomegalovirus exposure and HLA in healthy donors. Assay: immunoSEQ multiplex PCR; the TCRdb copy retains only in-frame clones and omits some. This repertoire shows 95,000 to 100,000 clones, around three quarters found once; its top ten account for around 4%. The sequencing sample was made of PBMCs. Every receptor here comes from a man aged 35 to 55 in good health and CMV-seronegative. Both conserved end residues are part of each CDR3. Each record gives: clone size, V gene, D gene, J gene, CDR3 DNA, CDR3 protein. D genes are given only for firm matches. Rows give clone size only sometimes, using once, few, many, or a class for an expanded clone.

clone size: .
V gene: TRBV30
D gene: .
J gene: TRBJ2-5
CDR3 DNA: TGTGCCTGGACCCCCCAGGGGGGTTTGACCCAGTACTTC
CDR3 protein: CAWTPQGGLTQYF

clone size: few
V gene: TRBV7-9
D gene: .
J gene: TRBJ1-4
CDR3 DNA: TGTGCCAGCAGCTTAGAAGTACAGGGCCTGTTTTTT
CDR3 protein: CASSLEVQGLFF

clone size: .
V gene: TRBV10-1
D gene: TRBD1
J gene: TRBJ2-7
CDR3 DNA: TGCGCCAGCTCCCTGCGCCCGACAGGGCCCTACGAGCAGTACTTC
CDR3 protein: CASSLRPTGPYEQYF

clone size: .
V gene: TRBV7-9
D gene: TRBD1
J gene: TRBJ2-3
CDR3 DNA: TGTGCCAGCAGCTTGTTCGACAGGGTCGCAGATACGCAGTATTTT
CDR3 protein: CASSLFDRVADTQYF

clone size: .
V gene: TRBV11-2
D gene: TRBD1
J gene: TRBJ1-1
CDR3 DNA: TGTGCCAGCAGCAAAAGACAGGGAGGCACTGAAGCTTTCTTT
CDR3 protein: CASSKRQGGTEAFF

clone size: .
V gene: TRBV7-2
D gene: .
J gene: TRBJ1-4
CDR3 DNA: TGTGCCAGCAGCTTGGGCAGCTCAACAACTAATGAAAAACTGTTTTTT
CDR3 protein: CASSLGSSTTNEKLFF

clone size: .
V gene: TRBV5-1
D gene: .
J gene: TRBJ2-2
CDR3 DNA: TGCGCCAGCAACCTGGGACAAATAAACACCGGGGAGCTGTTTTTT
CDR3 protein: CASNLGQINTGELFF

clone size: .
V gene: TRBV30
D gene: .
J gene: TRBJ1-3
CDR3 DNA: TGTGCCTGGACCACGGACAGTCTGGCAACGGGAAACACCATATATTTT
CDR3 protein: CAWTTDSLATGNTIYF

clone size: .
V gene: TRBV7-2
D gene: TRBD2
J gene: TRBJ2-7
CDR3 DNA: TGTGCCAGCAGTCCCCGGGGACTAGCGGGGGCACCCTCCTACGAGCAGTACTTC
CDR3 protein: CASSPRGLAGAPSYEQYF

clone size: .
V gene: TRBV2
D gene: .
J gene: TRBJ2-7
CDR3 DNA: TGTGCCAGCGTATACGACAGCTACGAGCAGTACTTC
CDR3 protein: CASVYDSYEQYF

clone size: .
V gene: TRBV5-6
D gene: .
J gene: TRBJ2-7
CDR3 DNA: TGTGCCAGCAGCTTGTTGTCACAGTACTCCTACGAGCAGTACTTC
CDR3 protein: CASSLLSQYSYEQYF

clone size: few
V gene: TRBV18
D gene: .
J gene: TRBJ1-6
CDR3 DNA: TGTGCCAGCTCACCATTCCCCCCCGGCGGTGAGTCAAATTCACCCCTCCACTTT
CDR3 protein: CASSPFPPGGESNSPLHF